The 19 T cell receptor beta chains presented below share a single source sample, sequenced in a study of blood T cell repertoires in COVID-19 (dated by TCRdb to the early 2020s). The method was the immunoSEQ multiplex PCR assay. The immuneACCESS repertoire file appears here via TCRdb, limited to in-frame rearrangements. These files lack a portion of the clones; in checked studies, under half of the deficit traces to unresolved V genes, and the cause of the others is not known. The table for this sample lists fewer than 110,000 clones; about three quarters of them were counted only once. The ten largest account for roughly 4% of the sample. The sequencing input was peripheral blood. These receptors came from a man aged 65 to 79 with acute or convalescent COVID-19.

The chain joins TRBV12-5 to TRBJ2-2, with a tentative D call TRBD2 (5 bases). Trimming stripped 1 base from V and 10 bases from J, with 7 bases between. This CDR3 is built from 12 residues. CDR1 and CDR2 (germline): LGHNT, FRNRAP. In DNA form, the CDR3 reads TGTGCTAGTGGTTTGGGGACTCTGGAGCTGTTTTTT. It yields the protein CASGLGTLELFF. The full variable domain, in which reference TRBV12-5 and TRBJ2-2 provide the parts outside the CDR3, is DARVTQTPRHKVTEMGQEVTMRCQPILGHNTVFWYRQTMMQGLELLAYFRNRAPLDDSGMPKDRFSAEMPDATLATLKIQPSEPRDSAVYFCASGLGTLELFFGEGSRLTVL.

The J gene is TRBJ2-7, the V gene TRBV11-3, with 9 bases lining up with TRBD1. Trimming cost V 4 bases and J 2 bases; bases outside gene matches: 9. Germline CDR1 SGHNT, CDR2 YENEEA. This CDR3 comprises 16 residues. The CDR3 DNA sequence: TGTGCCAGCAGCTCAGTAACAGGACAGGGGACCTACGAGCAGTACTTC. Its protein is CASSSVTGQGTYEQYF.

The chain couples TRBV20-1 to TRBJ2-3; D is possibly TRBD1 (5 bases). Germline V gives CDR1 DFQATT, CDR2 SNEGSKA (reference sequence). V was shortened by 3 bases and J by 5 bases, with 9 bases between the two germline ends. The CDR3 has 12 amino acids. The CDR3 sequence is CSASERGDTQYF. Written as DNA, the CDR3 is TGCAGTGCTAGTGAAAGGGGAGATACGCAGTATTTT.

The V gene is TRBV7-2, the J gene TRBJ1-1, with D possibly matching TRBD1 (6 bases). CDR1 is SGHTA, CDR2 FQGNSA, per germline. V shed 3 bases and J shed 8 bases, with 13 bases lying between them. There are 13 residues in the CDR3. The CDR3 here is CASSFTPGGEAFF. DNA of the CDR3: TGTGCCAGCAGCTTTACCCCGGGGGGCGAAGCTTTCTTT.

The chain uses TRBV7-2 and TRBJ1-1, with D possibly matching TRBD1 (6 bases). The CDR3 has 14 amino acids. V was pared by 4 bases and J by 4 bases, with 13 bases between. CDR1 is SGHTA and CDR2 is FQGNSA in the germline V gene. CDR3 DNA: TGTGCCAGCAGCTATAAGGGAGGGGGCACTGAAGCTTTCTTT. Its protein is CASSYKGGGTEAFF.

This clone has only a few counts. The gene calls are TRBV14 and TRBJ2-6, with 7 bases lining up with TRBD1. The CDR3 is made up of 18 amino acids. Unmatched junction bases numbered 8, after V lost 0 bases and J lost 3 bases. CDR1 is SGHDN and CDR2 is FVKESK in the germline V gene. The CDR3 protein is CASSQDPPGGYGANVLTF. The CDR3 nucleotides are TGTGCCAGCAGCCAAGATCCGCCAGGGGGTTATGGGGCCAACGTCCTGACTTTC.

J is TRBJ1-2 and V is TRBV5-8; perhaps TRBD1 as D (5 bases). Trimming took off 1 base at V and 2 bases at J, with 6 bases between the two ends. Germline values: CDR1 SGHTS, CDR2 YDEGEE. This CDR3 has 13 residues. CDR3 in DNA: TGTGCCAGCAGCTTGAACAGGAACTATGGCTACACCTTC. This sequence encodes CASSLNRNYGYTF.

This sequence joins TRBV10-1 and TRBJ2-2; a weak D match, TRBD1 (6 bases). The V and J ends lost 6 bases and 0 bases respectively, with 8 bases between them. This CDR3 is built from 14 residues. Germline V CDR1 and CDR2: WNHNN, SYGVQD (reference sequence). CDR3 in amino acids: CASRRDTNTGELFF. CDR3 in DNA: TGCGCCAGCAGGAGGGACACGAACACCGGGGAGCTGTTTTTT.

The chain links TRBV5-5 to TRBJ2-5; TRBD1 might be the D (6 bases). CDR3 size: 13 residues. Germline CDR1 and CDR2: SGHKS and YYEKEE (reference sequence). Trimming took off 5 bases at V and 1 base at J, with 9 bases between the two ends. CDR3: CASRRTAQETQYF. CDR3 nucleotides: TGTGCCAGCAGGAGGACAGCCCAAGAGACCCAGTACTTC.

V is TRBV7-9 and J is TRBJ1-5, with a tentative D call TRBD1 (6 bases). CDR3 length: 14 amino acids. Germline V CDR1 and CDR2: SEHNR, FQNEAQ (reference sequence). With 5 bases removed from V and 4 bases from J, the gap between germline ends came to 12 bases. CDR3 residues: CASSPRDKNQPQHF. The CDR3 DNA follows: TGTGCCAGCAGCCCCCGGGACAAAAATCAGCCCCAGCATTTT.

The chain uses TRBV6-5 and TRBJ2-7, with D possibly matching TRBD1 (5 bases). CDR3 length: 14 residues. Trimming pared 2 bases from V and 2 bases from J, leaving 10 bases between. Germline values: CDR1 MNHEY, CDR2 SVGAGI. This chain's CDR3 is CASSYARQTYEQYF. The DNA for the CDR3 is TGTGCCAGCAGTTACGCCCGACAGACCTACGAGCAGTACTTC.

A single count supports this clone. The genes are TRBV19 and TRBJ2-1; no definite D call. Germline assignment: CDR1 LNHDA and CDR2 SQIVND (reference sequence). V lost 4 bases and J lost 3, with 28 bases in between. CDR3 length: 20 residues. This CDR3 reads CASSNQPGTRLPNLYNEQFF. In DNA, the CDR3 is TGTGCCAGTAGTAACCAGCCCGGAACGAGGCTACCCAACCTCTACAATGAGCAGTTCTTC.

In DNA, the CDR3 is TGTGCCAGCAGCTTGGCCGGGACTGGGAATGAGCAGTTCTTC. Its protein product is CASSLAGTGNEQFF. The V call is TRBV5-4, the J call TRBJ2-1; D is possibly TRBD2 (6 bases). The V end lost 0 bases, the J end lost 7 bases, and 11 bases lay between the germline ends. There are 14 residues in the CDR3. Looked up from germline, CDR1 is SGHNT and CDR2 is YYREEE (reference sequence).

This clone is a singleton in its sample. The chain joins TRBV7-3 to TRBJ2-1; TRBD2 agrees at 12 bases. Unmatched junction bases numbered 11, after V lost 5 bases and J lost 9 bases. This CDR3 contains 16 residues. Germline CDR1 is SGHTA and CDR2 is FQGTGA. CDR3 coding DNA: TGTGCCAGCAGCCTCCAACCTAGCGGGGGGGCCGGTGAGCAGTTCTTC. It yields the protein CASSLQPSGGAGEQFF.

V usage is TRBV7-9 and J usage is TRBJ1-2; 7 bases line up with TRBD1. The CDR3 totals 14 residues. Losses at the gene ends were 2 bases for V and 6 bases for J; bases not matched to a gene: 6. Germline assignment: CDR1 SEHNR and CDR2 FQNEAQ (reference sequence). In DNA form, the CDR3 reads TGTGCCAGCAGCTTAACAGGGGAGACAAATGGCTACACCTTC. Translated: CASSLTGETNGYTF.

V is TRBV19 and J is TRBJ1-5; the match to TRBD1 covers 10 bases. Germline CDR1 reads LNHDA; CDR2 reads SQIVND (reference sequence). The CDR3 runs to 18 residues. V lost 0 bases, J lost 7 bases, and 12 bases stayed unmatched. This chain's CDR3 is CASSIDELRTGGWQPQHF. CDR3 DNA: TGTGCCAGTAGTATAGATGAACTGCGGACAGGGGGTTGGCAGCCCCAGCATTTT. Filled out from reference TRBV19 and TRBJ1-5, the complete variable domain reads DGGITQSPKYLFRKEGQNVTLSCEQNLNHDAMYWYRQDPGQGLRLIYYSQIVNDFQKGDIAEGYSVSREKKESFPLTVTSAQKNPTAFYLCASSIDELRTGGWQPQHFGDGTRLSIL.

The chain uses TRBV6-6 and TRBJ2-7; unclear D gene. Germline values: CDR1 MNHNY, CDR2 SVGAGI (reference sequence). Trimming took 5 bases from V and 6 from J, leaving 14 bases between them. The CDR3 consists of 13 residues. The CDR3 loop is CASSRPERSEQYF. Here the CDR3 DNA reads TGTGCCAGCAGTCGCCCTGAGAGGAGCGAGCAGTACTTC.

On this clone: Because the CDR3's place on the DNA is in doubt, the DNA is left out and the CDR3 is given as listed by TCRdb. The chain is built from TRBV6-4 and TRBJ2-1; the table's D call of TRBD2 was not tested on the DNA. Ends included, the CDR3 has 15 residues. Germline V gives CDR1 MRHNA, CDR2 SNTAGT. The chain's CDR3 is CASSDFRGSYNEQFF.

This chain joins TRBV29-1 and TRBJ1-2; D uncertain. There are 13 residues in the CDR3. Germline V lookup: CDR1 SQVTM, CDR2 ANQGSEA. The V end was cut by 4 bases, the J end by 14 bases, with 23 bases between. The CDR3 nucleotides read TGCAGCGTTGTAGGAGGGAATGGAAGGCCCTCGACCTTC. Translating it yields CSVVGGNGRPSTF.